This entry lists 30 T cell receptor beta chains sequenced from one sample in a study of graft-versus-host responses after intestinal transplantation (dated by TCRdb to the early 2020s). The library was built by means of the immunoSEQ multiplex PCR assay. TCRdb provides this immuneACCESS table in a form limited to in-frame rearrangements. Some clones are lacking; in checked studies, under half of them reflect an unresolved V gene, and why the rest are absent is not known. This sample has several thousand clones in its table, and around 28% of those were observed once. The ten most abundant clones make up 3.5% to 5.5% of the sample. The time point label, as the study defines it: cells obtained before transplantation from donor or recipient. Sequenced material: alloreactive CD4+ T cells from a mixed lymphocyte reaction culture, taken before intestinal transplant. This specimen's cell subset or site label, per the study, means: CFSE-low proliferating T cells sorted from roughly 6-day pre-transplant mixed lymphocyte reaction (GvH or HvG direction). All receptors derive from a human patient who received an intestinal transplant.

The gene calls are TRBV5-1 and TRBJ2-3; the D is unclear. The V gene lost 4 bases and the J gene lost 5 bases, with 11 bases spanning the gap. The CDR3 consists of 13 residues. Germline assignment: CDR1 SGHRS and CDR2 YFSETQ. Written as DNA, the CDR3 is TGCGCCAGCAGCCCGGACGCGGTAGATACGCAGTATTTT. This gives the protein CASSPDAVDTQYF.

This chain connects TRBV27 to TRBJ1-6, with D unresolved. CDR1 is MNHEY and CDR2 is SMNVEV in the germline V gene (reference sequence). Trimming cost V 3 bases and J 12 bases, with 15 bases left between them. This CDR3 comprises 14 residues. The CDR3 loop reads CASSFGWGSLPLHF. The CDR3, as DNA: TGTGCCAGCAGTTTTGGGTGGGGTTCCCTACCCCTCCACTTT.

The chain has TRBV6-5 and TRBJ2-7; D call uncertain. Germline V gene data show CDR1 as MNHEY and CDR2 as SVGAGI. V shed 10 bases and J shed 2 bases, with 12 bases lying between them. The CDR3 totals 12 residues. Here the CDR3 reads CATRILPYEQYF. CDR3 DNA: TGTGCCACCCGTATTCTTCCCTACGAGCAGTACTTC.

The V call is TRBV10-3, the J call TRBJ2-7; 12 bases agree with TRBD2. Germline V gene data show CDR1 as ENHRY and CDR2 as SYGVKD. J gave up 0 bases and V 6 bases, and 12 bases lay outside the gene matches. The CDR3 runs 18 residues. The CDR3: CAISDPGLAGKSSYEQYF. As DNA, the CDR3 is TGTGCCATCAGCGACCCGGGACTAGCGGGCAAGAGCTCCTACGAGCAGTACTTC.

The table lists this clone with a few counts. The chain has TRBV11-2 and TRBJ1-3, with D hard to call. CDR3 size: 16 residues. CDR1 is SGHAT, CDR2 FQNNGV, per germline. Trimming cost V 1 base and J 0 bases, with 10 bases left between them. The CDR3 sequence: CASSLVAGFSGNTIYF. CDR3 in DNA: TGTGCCAGCAGCTTAGTAGCCGGGTTCTCTGGAAACACCATATATTTT.

The chain combines TRBV19 with TRBJ2-5; 8 bases are shared with TRBD1. The CDR3 is 14 residues long. Trimming cost V 3 bases and J 7 bases; bases outside gene matches: 7. Germline CDR1 is LNHDA and CDR2 is SQIVND (reference sequence). The CDR3 loop is CASSIEATGGTQYF. DNA for the CDR3: TGTGCCAGTAGTATCGAGGCCACAGGGGGGACCCAGTACTTC.

In nucleotides, the CDR3 is TGTGCCAGCAGGCGCAGACTAGCGGGGTACAATGAGCAGTTCTTC. Its protein is CASRRRLAGYNEQFF. V is TRBV6-5 and J is TRBJ2-1; TRBD2 agrees at 11 bases. V dropped 6 bases and J dropped 4; count of bases not matched to a gene: 5. In germline, CDR1 is MNHEY, CDR2 SVGAGI. The length of the CDR3 is 15 residues.

The J gene is TRBJ2-7, the V gene TRBV7-3, with 9 bases lining up with TRBD2. The CDR3 consists of 14 residues. Looked up from germline, CDR1 is SGHTA and CDR2 is FQGTGA. The V segment lost 2 bases and the J segment 5 bases; nucleotides outside the gene matches: 4. The CDR3 protein is CASSLSGLANEQYF. DNA for the CDR3: TGTGCCAGCAGCTTATCGGGACTAGCCAACGAGCAGTACTTC.

By its share, this clone is medium-sized. This chain joins TRBV7-3 and TRBJ2-2, with 11 bases lining up with TRBD2. V dropped 1 base and J dropped 4; count of bases not matched to a gene: 8. Per the germline V gene, CDR1 is SGHTA and CDR2 is FQGTGA. This CDR3 spans 18 amino acids. This CDR3 is CASSLNPLAGAGTGELFF. DNA for the CDR3: TGTGCCAGCAGCTTAAACCCACTAGCGGGAGCGGGCACCGGGGAGCTGTTTTTT.

The rearrangement links TRBV4-1 to TRBJ2-2; D tentatively fits TRBD1 or TRBD2 (5 bases each). CDR1 is MGHRA, CDR2 YSYEKL, per germline. This CDR3 is built from 16 residues. V was trimmed by 4 bases and J by 1 base, leaving 13 bases between them. The CDR3 DNA follows: TGCGCCAGCAGCCTAAACCGGGGCCGGAACACCGGGGAGCTGTTTTTT. It specifies CASSLNRGRNTGELFF.

The chain recombines TRBV23-1 with TRBJ1-5, with D hard to call. TRBV23-1 is reported as an ORF; its role is uncertain. This CDR3 has 15 residues. Trimming removed 0 bases from V and 7 bases from J, with 13 bases in between. CDR3 sequence reads: CASSQSVEGIQPQHF. The CDR3 bases are TGCGCCAGCAGTCAATCGGTGGAGGGTATCCAGCCCCAGCATTTT.

This sequence joins TRBV28 and TRBJ1-2, with 7 bases matching TRBD1. V was pared by 6 bases and J by 6 bases, with 10 bases of the junction left unmatched. The germline V gene has CDR1 MDHEN and CDR2 SYDVKM. CDR3 length: 14 residues. The CDR3 protein is CASSPGDRPHGYTF. CDR3 in DNA: TGTGCCAGCAGCCCCGGGGACAGACCGCATGGCTACACCTTC.

The V and J genes are TRBV11-3 and TRBJ2-1; 7 bases line up with TRBD2. CDR3 length: 15 amino acids. Germline V lookup: CDR1 SGHNT, CDR2 YENEEA. Losses at the gene ends were 1 base for V and 8 bases for J; bases not matched to a gene: 8. The CDR3 spells CASSLGGSFSDEQFF. DNA of the CDR3: TGTGCCAGCAGCTTAGGCGGGAGTTTCTCCGATGAGCAGTTCTTC.

This clone was seen only a few times. Different DNA sequences within this sample yield the same CDR3. The chain carries TRBV30 and TRBJ2-5; no reliable D call. Looked up from germline, CDR1 is GTSNPN and CDR2 is SVGIG (reference sequence). With 0 bases removed from V and 2 bases from J, the gap between germline ends came to 4 bases. The CDR3 covers 12 residues. This chain's CDR3 is CAWSVGQETQYF. CDR3 nucleotides: TGTGCCTGGAGTGTCGGACAAGAGACCCAGTACTTC.

This clone was seen more than once but under ten times. The chain employs TRBV11-1 and TRBJ2-5, with no clear D. The CDR3 runs 11 residues. V lost 3 bases, J lost 4 bases, and 3 bases lay in between. Germline V CDR1 and CDR2: SGHAT, FQDESV (reference sequence). The DNA of the CDR3 is TGTGCCAGCAGCTTGACAGAGACCCAGTACTTC. This translates into CASSLTETQYF. Drawing the rest from reference TRBV11-1 and TRBJ2-5, the complete variable domain is EAEVAQSPRYKITEKSQAVAFWCDPISGHATLYWYRQILGQGPELLVQFQDESVVDDSQLPKDRFSAERLKGVDSTLKIQPAELGDSAMYLCASSLTETQYFGPGTRLLVL.

About this clone: Given a much more abundant clone one base away, this may be a read error. This chain links TRBV5-1 with TRBJ2-7; 8 bases are shared with TRBD2. J was trimmed by 4 bases and V by 0 bases; bases with no gene match: 6. The CDR3 is made up of 15 amino acids. CDR1 and CDR2 (germline): SGHRS, YFSETQ. The CDR3 sequence is CASSLGASGYYEQYF. DNA of the CDR3: TGCGCCAGCAGCTTGGGGGCTAGCGGGTATTACGAGCAGTACTTC.

This clone was counted between two and nine times. The chain couples TRBV14 to TRBJ2-2, with D possibly being TRBD1 (6 bases). Per germline, CDR1 SGHDN and CDR2 FVKESK. With 4 bases removed from V and 7 bases from J, the gap between germline ends came to 10 bases. This CDR3 is 13 amino acids long. The CDR3 sequence: CASSLRGYGELFF. Written as DNA, the CDR3 is TGTGCCAGCAGCCTAAGGGGGTACGGGGAGCTGTTTTTT.

This clone was counted between two and nine times. The chain couples TRBV6-9 to TRBJ1-1; D remains unclear. Germline V gene lookup returns CDR1 MNHGY and CDR2 SVAAGI. The CDR3 runs to 16 residues. Trimming cost V 7 bases and J 0 bases, with 18 bases left between them. As DNA, the CDR3 is TGTGCCAGCATCCTCACCTCGGGCTCTCTGAACACTGAAGCTTTCTTT. The encoded protein is CASILTSGSLNTEAFF.

The rearrangement uses TRBV29-1 and TRBJ2-7, with D hard to call. This CDR3 spans 13 amino acids. V lost 5 bases, J lost 3 bases, and 14 bases lay in between. Looked up from germline, CDR1 is SQVTM and CDR2 is ANQGSEA. The CDR3 DNA follows: TGCAGCGTTACGGGTCCAGAACACTACGAGCAGTACTTC. Protein: CSVTGPEHYEQYF.

This clone was detected only a few times. The rearrangement joins TRBV6-9 to TRBJ2-7, with TRBD2 matching over 11 bases. The V segment lost 0 bases and the J segment 2 bases; nucleotides outside the gene matches: 0. CDR3 length: 15 residues. Per the germline V gene, CDR1 is MNHGY and CDR2 is SVAAGI. The CDR3 protein is CASSYSLAGAYEQYF. CDR3 coding DNA: TGTGCCAGCAGTTATTCACTAGCGGGGGCCTACGAGCAGTACTTC.

This clone is large within its sample. Other DNA sequences within the sample encode an identical CDR3. This rearrangement joins TRBV9 to TRBJ1-2, with a tentative D call TRBD1 (5 bases). CDR1 and CDR2 (germline): SGDLS, YYNGEE. The V gene lost 0 bases and the J gene lost 4 bases, with 10 bases spanning the gap. The CDR3 covers 14 residues. CDR3 sequence reads: CASSVVGDAYGYTF. In DNA, the CDR3 is TGTGCCAGCAGCGTAGTTGGGGACGCCTATGGCTACACCTTC. Together with reference TRBV9 and TRBJ1-2, the CDR3 gives the full variable domain: DSGVTQTPKHLITATGQRVTLRCSPRSGDLSVYWYQQSLDQGLQFLIQYYNGEERAKGNILERFSAQQFPDLHSELNLSSLELGDSALYFCASSVVGDAYGYTFGSGTRLTVV.

The chain carries TRBV7-9 and TRBJ2-5; TRBD2 matches at 8 bases. The germline CDR1 and CDR2 sequences are SEHNR and FQNEAQ (reference sequence). This CDR3 comprises 14 residues. Trimming at V came to 4 bases and at J to 2 bases, leaving 3 bases not matched to a gene. The CDR3 is CASSWGGGQETQYF. CDR3 in DNA: TGTGCCAGCAGCTGGGGCGGGGGGCAAGAGACCCAGTACTTC.

Remarks on this clone: Possible read error: a much larger clone is one base away. The genes are TRBV18 and TRBJ2-5; 10 nucleotides line up with TRBD1. Near its end, the DNA agrees better with TRBJ2-7, so the J call may be wrong. The CDR3 length is 16 residues. CDR1 and CDR2 (germline): KGHSH, LQKENI. The CDR3 is CASSPRQGATTYEQYF. The DNA for the CDR3 is TGCGCCAGCTCACCTCGACAGGGGGCCACCACCTACGAGCAGTACTTC.

The chain employs TRBV6-6 and TRBJ1-2, with D tentatively TRBD1 (5 bases). The CDR3 runs to 13 residues. Trimming pared 6 bases from V and 4 bases from J, leaving 12 bases between. Germline values: CDR1 MNHNY, CDR2 SVGAGI (reference sequence). The CDR3 region is CASSRGGIYGYTF. The CDR3 DNA follows: TGTGCCAGCAGCCGGGGGGGTATCTATGGCTACACCTTC.

V and J are TRBV28 and TRBJ2-5, with 12 bases lining up with TRBD2. Germline CDR1 MDHEN, CDR2 SYDVKM. The CDR3 covers 14 residues. V shed 5 bases, J shed 7 bases, and the junction held 5 bases outside the gene matches. The CDR3 sequence is CASSLILAGGTQYF. CDR3 DNA: TGTGCCAGCAGTCTGATACTAGCGGGAGGGACCCAGTACTTC.

As to this clone: At one boundary the junction diverges from the germline segment, which might be a read error. The rearrangement uses TRBV11-2 and TRBJ2-5, with a tentative D call TRBD2 (5 bases). Germline V gene data show CDR1 as SGHAT and CDR2 as FQNNGV. CDR3 length: 14 residues. The CDR3 loop is CASNLGLMGETQYF. The DNA for the CDR3 is TGTGCCAGCAACTTAGGACTGATGGGGGAGACCCAGTACTTC. The entire variable domain, with the rest obtained from reference TRBV11-2 and TRBJ2-5, is as follows: EAGVAQSPRYKIIEKRQSVAFWCNPISGHATLYWYQQILGQGPKLLIQFQNNGVVDDSQLPKDRFSAERLKGVDSTLKIQPAKLEDSAVYLCASNLGLMGETQYFGPGTRLLVL.

V and J are TRBV7-8 and TRBJ1-1, with D perhaps TRBD1 (6 bases). The V end lost 8 bases, the J end lost 1 base, and 14 bases lay between the germline ends. This CDR3 region has 14 residues. Germline CDR1 SGHVS, CDR2 FQNEAQ. CDR3 loop: CASLTGTQNTEAFF. In DNA form, the CDR3 reads TGTGCCAGCTTGACCGGGACACAGAACACTGAAGCTTTCTTT.

The genes are TRBV11-3 and TRBJ2-1, with 8 bases matching TRBD2. This CDR3 is built from 15 residues. Germline-derived CDR1 and CDR2 are SGHNT and YENEEA. With V trimmed by 3 bases and J by 9 bases, 10 bases remained unmatched. The CDR3 region is CASSLGTGGPSEQFF. CDR3 sequence (DNA): TGTGCCAGCAGCTTGGGAACGGGAGGGCCTAGTGAGCAGTTCTTC.

Written as DNA, the CDR3 is TGTGCCAGCAGCTTATCACCGGGGCCGCAGAGAACTTTCTTT. Translating gives CASSLSPGPQRTFF. This chain joins TRBV7-2 and TRBJ1-1, with TRBD1 as a possible D gene (5 bases). Trimming stripped 2 bases from V and 12 bases from J, with 19 bases between. Looked up from germline, CDR1 is SGHTA and CDR2 is FQGNSA. CDR3 length equals 14 residues.

In this sample, this clone is medium-sized. This chain links TRBV18 with TRBJ2-7; 9 nucleotides match TRBD2. The V gene end was trimmed by 2 bases and the J gene end by 0 bases; junction bases not matched to a gene: 2. The CDR3 has 15 amino acids. Germline lookup yields CDR1 KGHSH and CDR2 LQKENI. The CDR3 is CASSPEAGGSYEQYF. CDR3 nucleotides: TGTGCCAGCTCACCAGAAGCGGGAGGCTCCTACGAGCAGTACTTC.